Each of the 17 T cell receptor beta chains below was sequenced from the same sample in a study of cytomegalovirus exposure and HLA in healthy donors. With 60 Vbeta and 13 Jbeta primers, the PCR was carried out. Clones were sequenced by immunoSEQ multiplex PCR, and TCRdb holds only the in-frame ones, with some missing. This table has 120,000 to 150,000 clones, approximately 80% appearing once. Input material: PBMCs. These receptor sequences come from a man aged 30 to 39 in good health and CMV-seropositive.

V gene TRBV11-2 combines with J gene TRBJ2-7, with TRBD1 as a possible D gene (7 bases). The CDR3 totals 17 residues. Trimming pared 2 bases from V and 2 bases from J, leaving 19 bases between. The germline CDR1 and CDR2 sequences are SGHAT and FQNNGV. The DNA of the CDR3 is TGTGCCAGCAGCTTACCCCGAGGAGGGACAGATCCCTACGAGCAGTACTTC. Residues: CASSLPRGGTDPYEQYF.

This chain connects TRBV5-1 to TRBJ2-7, with D uncertain. Per germline, CDR1 SGHRS and CDR2 YFSETQ. Trimming left V 4 bases short and J 1 base short, with 6 bases between. This CDR3 comprises 12 residues. The CDR3 loop is CASSLLSYEQYF. CDR3 coding DNA: TGCGCCAGCAGCCTCTTATCCTACGAGCAGTACTTC.

This clone occurred once. V gene TRBV5-6 combines with J gene TRBJ2-7, with D uncertain. The CDR3 has 12 amino acids. The germline V gene encodes CDR1 SGHDT and CDR2 YYEEEE. The germline V and J ends were trimmed by 4 bases and 4 bases, with 9 bases remaining between them. DNA for the CDR3: TGTGCCAGCAGCGTATTCGGGTACGAGCAGTACTTC. The encoded protein is CASSVFGYEQYF.

With regard to this clone: This clone may be a read error of a much larger clone one base away. The chain couples TRBV6-1 to TRBJ2-2; the D gene is possibly TRBD1 (5 bases). This CDR3 region has 13 residues. With 2 bases removed from V and 5 bases from J, the gap between germline ends came to 6 bases. CDR1 and CDR2 from the germline V gene are MNHNS and SASEGT. In nucleotides, the CDR3 is TGTGCCAGCAGTGAACAGGGTACCGGGGAGCTGTTTTTT. It is translated as CASSEQGTGELFF.

This clone was recorded once. This rearrangement joins TRBV27 to TRBJ1-1; TRBD1 matches 7 bases. V trimming: 7 bases; J trimming: 3 bases; junction bases outside the gene matches: 14. CDR1 and CDR2 from the germline V gene are MNHEY and SMNVEV (reference sequence). The CDR3 is made up of 16 amino acids. CDR3 sequence: CASNPLGARGDTEAFF. The CDR3 region has the DNA TGTGCCAGCAACCCCTTAGGGGCCAGGGGGGACACTGAAGCTTTCTTT.

The chain links TRBV28 to TRBJ2-1; the match to TRBD2 covers 7 bases. The CDR3 extends over 14 amino acids. Trimming removed 3 bases from V and 4 bases from J; junction bases left unmatched: 3. The germline V gene has CDR1 MDHEN and CDR2 SYDVKM. The CDR3 protein is CASSFLAEYNEQFF. The CDR3 DNA follows: TGTGCCAGCAGTTTCCTAGCGGAGTACAATGAGCAGTTCTTC.

This rearrangement joins TRBV5-1 to TRBJ1-1, with a possible D match to TRBD1 (6 bases). Germline V CDR1 and CDR2: SGHRS, YFSETQ. Deletions cut 0 bases from V and 1 base from J, with 7 bases between. The CDR3 totals 14 residues. The CDR3: CASSLVRGNTEAFF. Written as DNA, the CDR3 is TGCGCCAGCAGCTTGGTCAGGGGGAACACTGAAGCTTTCTTT.

The chain combines TRBV28 with TRBJ1-4; D is undetermined. Per germline, CDR1 MDHEN and CDR2 SYDVKM. The CDR3 runs 15 residues. V lost 4 bases and J 8 bases, leaving 17 bases between the germline ends. The CDR3: CASSSRGLHLEKLFF. The CDR3 DNA reads TGTGCCAGCAGTTCGAGAGGATTACATCTGGAAAAACTGTTTTTT.

This chain joins TRBV27 and TRBJ1-3; 11 bases align to TRBD1. Germline values: CDR1 MNHEY, CDR2 SMNVEV (reference sequence). The CDR3 contains 12 residues. V was clipped by 5 bases and J by 11 bases; unmatched bases: 2. In DNA form, the CDR3 reads TGTGCCAGCAGTCCGGGACAGGGGGCCATATATTTT. It translates to CASSPGQGAIYF.

V is TRBV4-1 and J is TRBJ2-1; 9 positions agree with TRBD2. CDR1 MGHRA and CDR2 YSYEKL come from the germline V gene. V lost 6 bases, J lost 6 bases, and 9 bases stayed unmatched. The CDR3 contains 15 residues. For the CDR3, the DNA is TGCGCCAGCAGAAAGATAGCGGGGGCCCCCAATGAGCAGTTCTTC. This encodes CASRKIAGAPNEQFF.

V is TRBV6-1 and J is TRBJ2-7; 9 bases fit TRBD1. V gave up 4 bases and J gave up 2 bases; unmatched junction bases: 3. The CDR3 is made up of 14 amino acids. Germline V gene lookup returns CDR1 MNHNS and CDR2 SASEGT. The CDR3: CASSAGTGPYEQYF. The CDR3 DNA reads TGTGCCAGCAGTGCCGGGACAGGGCCCTACGAGCAGTACTTC.

This clone appeared once. The CDR3 here is CATGQGRAYGYTF. In DNA form, the CDR3 reads TGTGCCACTGGACAGGGGAGAGCCTATGGCTACACCTTC. V is TRBV19 and J is TRBJ1-2; 9 bases are a match to TRBD1. V trimming: 10 bases; J trimming: 4 bases; junction bases outside the gene matches: 7. Germline V gene lookup returns CDR1 LNHDA and CDR2 SQIVND (reference sequence). The CDR3 totals 13 residues.

The genes are TRBV30 and TRBJ2-3; 8 bases match TRBD2. CDR3 length: 14 residues. Germline V CDR1 and CDR2: GTSNPN, SVGIG (reference sequence). Germline trimming cut 2 bases from V and 7 bases from J; bases unmatched to any gene: 8. The CDR3 sequence: CAWSSGRAPNTQYF. CDR3 nucleotide sequence: TGTGCCTGGAGTTCCGGGAGGGCCCCCAATACGCAGTATTTT.

This chain links TRBV5-4 with TRBJ2-1, with 12 bases matching TRBD1. Germline trimming cut 4 bases from V and 7 bases from J; bases unmatched to any gene: 6. The CDR3 spans 15 residues. Germline lookup yields CDR1 SGHNT and CDR2 YYREEE (reference sequence). The DNA of the CDR3 is TGTGCCAGCAGCCTGGGACAGGGGGCAGGGAATGAGCAGTTCTTC. Amino acids: CASSLGQGAGNEQFF.

This chain uses TRBV5-1 with TRBJ2-7; TRBD1 might be the D (5 bases). V gave up 0 bases and J gave up 5 bases, with 15 bases separating them. This CDR3 has 15 amino acids. The germline V gene has CDR1 SGHRS and CDR2 YFSETQ. The CDR3 is CASSLEGRVIDEQYF. The CDR3 nucleotides are TGCGCCAGCAGCTTGGAAGGCAGGGTCATCGACGAGCAGTACTTC.

The chain joins TRBV27 to TRBJ1-1; D not resolved. The germline V gene encodes CDR1 MNHEY and CDR2 SMNVEV (reference sequence). The CDR3 spans 13 residues. V was cut by 5 bases and J by 6 bases, with 13 bases left in between. CDR3 loop: CASSNTGAAEAFF. CDR3 DNA sequence: TGTGCCAGCAGTAATACTGGCGCGGCTGAAGCTTTCTTT.

The rearrangement links TRBV4-3 to TRBJ2-4; TRBD1 might be the D (6 bases). The CDR3 is 14 residues long. The germline V and J ends were trimmed by 2 bases and 1 base, with 6 bases remaining between them. Germline-derived CDR1 and CDR2 are LGHNA and YSLEER. CDR3 bases: TGCGCCAGCAGCCAACAGGGGGCCAAAAACATTCAGTACTTC. This encodes CASSQQGAKNIQYF.